This is a list of T cell receptor beta chains from one sample in a study of blood T cell repertoires in COVID-19. Assay: immunoSEQ multiplex PCR; the TCRdb copy retains only in-frame clones and omits some. Counted here are around 170,000 clones, under 90% occurring once; the ten biggest clones make up 9.5% to 15%. Sequences were obtained from PBMCs or T cells enriched from blood (not recorded which). These receptors all come from a man aged 50 to 60 who had recovered from COVID-19. Both conserved end residues are part of each CDR3. A D gene is named only where the DNA matches it firmly. The size field is filled for only some rows; it gives once, few, many or a size class.

J | size | D | V | DNA | CDR3
TRBJ1-1 | . | . | TRBV10-3 | TGTGCCATCAATGACGAGACTATGGGCACTGAAGCTTTCTTT | CAINDETMGTEAFF
TRBJ2-1 | . | . | TRBV10-2 | TGCGCCAGCAGGGCTGGCTCCTACAATGAGCAGTTCTTC | CASRAGSYNEQFF
TRBJ2-7 | . | TRBD2 | TRBV6-5 | TGTGCCAGCACCCCGGGGCTAGCGGAGACCTACGAGCAGTACTTC | CASTPGLAETYEQYF
TRBJ1-5 | once | . | TRBV28 | TGTGCCAGCAGTTGGAGTAAGGATAGCAATCAGCCCCAGCATTTT | CASSWSKDSNQPQHF
TRBJ2-1 | . | . | TRBV6-4 | TGTGCCAGCAGTGCGGGGGACGTATACAATGAGCAGTTCTTC | CASSAGDVYNEQFF
TRBJ2-5 | . | . | TRBV7-9 | TGTGCCAGCAGCCCGACAGCGTTCCGTACCCAGTACTTC | CASSPTAFRTQYF
TRBJ1-2 | . | . | TRBV3-1/TRBV3-2 | TGTGCCAGCAGCCAAGGTAGCAGGGTGGGCTATGGCTACACCTTC | CASSQGSRVGYGYTF
TRBJ1-5 | . | TRBD1 | TRBV4-1 | TGCGCCAGCAGCCAAGAGGACAGGGTAGGTCCCCAGCATTTT | CASSQEDRVGPQHF
TRBJ2-5 | . | . | TRBV10-3 | TGTGCCATCAGTTCCAACCAAGAGACCCAGTACTTC | CAISSNQETQYF
TRBJ1-2 | once | . | TRBV3-1/TRBV3-2 | TGTGCCAGCAGCCAAGGGGCGGGGGGCTATGGCTACACCTTC | CASSQGAGGYGYTF
TRBJ2-1 | . | TRBD2 | TRBV4-2 | TGTGCCAGCAGCCCCAGTGGAACTAGCGGGGGTCTCAAGAGCAATGAGCAGTTCTTC | CASSPSGTSGGLKSNEQFF
TRBJ2-2 | . | TRBD1 | TRBV7-7 | TGTGCTAGCAGCTTAGACAGGGCCGGGGAGCTGTTTTTT | CASSLDRAGELFF
TRBJ1-1 | once | TRBD1 | TRBV19 | TGTGCCAGTAGGGACAGGGGGAGGAACACTGAAGCTTTCTTT | CASRDRGRNTEAFF
TRBJ2-7 | . | TRBD1 | TRBV28 | TGTGCCAGCAGTTCGGCGGGACAGGGACCCTACGAGCAGTACTTC | CASSSAGQGPYEQYF
TRBJ1-4 | . | . | TRBV2 | TGTGCCAGCAGTCTTTTGGTCGGGACTAATGAAAAACTGTTTTTT | CASSLLVGTNEKLFF
TRBJ2-3 | . | . | TRBV6-5 | TGTGCCAGCAGTTCACTGATGAATGCAGATACGCAGTATTTT | CASSSLMNADTQYF
TRBJ1-1 | . | TRBD1 | TRBV2 | TGTGCCAGCAGTCAGACAGGGGGGAACACTGAAGCTTTCTTT | CASSQTGGNTEAFF
TRBJ1-1 | . | . | TRBV2 | TGTGCCAGCAGTAACCAGACACCGAACACTGAAGCTTTCTTT | CASSNQTPNTEAFF
TRBJ1-5 | . | . | TRBV21-1 | TGTGCCAGCAGCAAGGGAGTCAGGCAGCGAGGACCCCAGCATTTT | CASSKGVRQRGPQHF
TRBJ2-1 | . | . | TRBV28 | TGTGCCAGCAGTTTAGTCCGGGGAGAGCAGTTCTTC | CASSLVRGEQFF
TRBJ1-2 | . | . | TRBV5-6 | TGTGCCAGCAGCTTGGCGCAGGGGTCCTATGGCTACACCTTC | CASSLAQGSYGYTF
TRBJ1-6 | few | TRBD1 | TRBV6-5 | TGTGCCAGCACCCACGACAGGGTTAATTCACCCCTCCACTTT | CASTHDRVNSPLHF
TRBJ1-1 | . | TRBD1 | TRBV6-4 | TGTGCCAGCAGTGACGGTCGGACAGGGGAGGCTTTCTTT | CASSDGRTGEAFF
TRBJ1-5 | . | TRBD1 | TRBV7-6 | TGTGCCAGCAGCTTAAACTCGGGACAGGGCAATCAGCCCCAGCATTTT | CASSLNSGQGNQPQHF
TRBJ2-5 | few | TRBD2 | TRBV7-6 | TGTGCCAGCAGCCCCCGGGGGGGGTACCAAGAGACCCAGTACTTC | CASSPRGGYQETQYF
TRBJ2-1 | . | TRBD1 | TRBV19 | TGTGCCAGTAGTATGTATCAGACGGGACAGGGTTACAATGAGCAGTTCTTC | CASSMYQTGQGYNEQFF
TRBJ1-1 | . | TRBD1 | TRBV7-8 | TGTGCCAGCAGCTTAGGCCCCGGGACAGTGAACACTGAAGCTTTCTTT | CASSLGPGTVNTEAFF
TRBJ1-2 | . | . | TRBV4-3 | TGCGCCAGCAGCCAAGGCCCAGGGCCGAACTATGGCTACACCTTC | CASSQGPGPNYGYTF
TRBJ2-3 | . | . | TRBV11-1 | TGTGCCAGCAGCCCCACCGAGGGTCACCTCGCAGATACGCAGTATTTT | CASSPTEGHLADTQYF
TRBJ1-6 | . | TRBD1 | TRBV6-6 | TGTGCCAGCAGGAATCAGGGGGATTTTGATTCACCCCTCCACTTT | CASRNQGDFDSPLHF
TRBJ1-4 | . | . | TRBV2 | TGTGCCAGCCAGGGGACAACTAATGAAAAACTGTTTTTT | CASQGTTNEKLFF
TRBJ2-7 | few | . | TRBV6-5 | TGTGCCAGCACCCGAACAGGGTTAGGAGCCTACGAGCAGTACTTC | CASTRTGLGAYEQYF
TRBJ1-5 | . | TRBD1 | TRBV18 | TGTGCCAGCTCGCATACAGGGGACAATCAGCCCCAGCATTTT | CASSHTGDNQPQHF
TRBJ1-5 | . | . | TRBV18 | TGTGCCAGCTCACCTGACAGGAATAATCAGCCCCAGCATTTT | CASSPDRNNQPQHF
TRBJ1-6 | . | TRBD1 | TRBV7-8 | TGTGCCAGCAGCGGTCTATTATACAGGGGCTCTTCACCCCTCCACTTT | CASSGLLYRGSSPLHF
TRBJ1-5 | . | TRBD1 | TRBV6-1 | TGTGCCAGCAGTGACCACAGGGGGCTCAATCAGCCCCAGCATTTT | CASSDHRGLNQPQHF
TRBJ2-1 | . | TRBD1 | TRBV10-3 | TGTGCCATCAAACCCGGGACAGGGAACAATGAGCAGTTCTTC | CAIKPGTGNNEQFF
TRBJ2-3 | . | TRBD2 | TRBV4-3 | TGCGCCAGCAGCCAAGACCGGAGCGGGGGGGGCACAGATACGCAGTATTTT | CASSQDRSGGGTDTQYF
TRBJ1-5 | few | . | TRBV9 | TGTGCCAGCAGCGCCAATGTAGCTGAGCAGCCCCAGCATTTT | CASSANVAEQPQHF
TRBJ1-1 | . | . | TRBV21-1 | TGTGCCAGCAGCACCCACCCAGGGGGGATCACTGAAGCTTTCTTT | CASSTHPGGITEAFF
TRBJ2-7 | . | . | TRBV19 | TGTGCCAGTAGTACGGCCGACAGCGGGTCTTTCTACGAGCAGTACTTC | CASSTADSGSFYEQYF
TRBJ2-2 | . | . | TRBV5-1 | TGCGCCAGCAGTAGGCAGGGCAACACCGGGGAGCTGTTTTTT | CASSRQGNTGELFF
TRBJ2-4 | . | TRBD1 | TRBV13 | TGTGCCAGCAGCTTGGGACAGCCTTTCGCTGTGGGATCTAAAAACATTCAGTACTTC | CASSLGQPFAVGSKNIQYF
TRBJ1-6 | . | . | TRBV28 | TGTGCCAGCAGTTTAGGGCCTTCACCCCTCCACTTT | CASSLGPSPLHF
TRBJ2-1 | . | . | TRBV19 | TGTGCCAGTAGTAGGGGTGGGATAGGGGTTGAGCAGTTCTTC | CASSRGGIGVEQFF
TRBJ2-7 | . | . | TRBV5-1 | TGCGCCAGCAGCTTGGGCGGGACAGCCTCCTACGAGCAGTACTTC | CASSLGGTASYEQYF
TRBJ1-2 | . | . | TRBV28 | TGTGCCAGCACCCTTCGCGGGTCCAATGGCTACACCTTC | CASTLRGSNGYTF
TRBJ2-6 | many | . | TRBV28 | TGTGCCAGCAGTTTATCCCAGGGGAGCTCTGGGGCCAACGTCCTGACTTTC | CASSLSQGSSGANVLTF
TRBJ1-2 | . | TRBD1 | TRBV29-1 | TGCAGCGTTGAAGTAAGGACAGGGACTAATGGCTACACCTTC | CSVEVRTGTNGYTF
TRBJ1-4 | . | TRBD1 | TRBV27 | TGTGCTTCTCAGGAGACAGGGCGGAAAACTAATGAAAAACTGTTTTTT | CASQETGRKTNEKLFF
TRBJ2-7 | . | TRBD1 | TRBV6-5 | TGTGCCAGCAGTTTACGGACAGGGGGGATTTACGAGCAGTACTTC | CASSLRTGGIYEQYF
TRBJ1-1 | . | . | TRBV5-1 | TGCGCCAGCAGGGTAGGGGTGCAGGGGCCGAACACTGAAGCTTTCTTT | CASRVGVQGPNTEAFF
TRBJ1-3 | . | . | TRBV7-2 | TGTGCCAGCAGGCGTACCATAACCTCTGGAAACACCATATATTTT | CASRRTITSGNTIYF
TRBJ1-5 | . | TRBD1 | TRBV28 | TGTGCCAGTCGGACAGGGGGGATTAGCAATCAGCCCCAGCATTTT | CASRTGGISNQPQHF
TRBJ2-1 | . | . | TRBV10-2 | TGCGCCAGCAGTGGGGGGCCCGCCTTAGCGGGCAATGAGCAGTTCTTC | CASSGGPALAGNEQFF
TRBJ2-2 | . | TRBD1 | TRBV2 | TGTGCCAGCAGAGGGGACAGTCAACGGGAGCTGTTTTTT | CASRGDSQRELFF
TRBJ2-7 | . | . | TRBV10-2 | TGCGCCAGCAGTGAGTCCGTAGACGAGCAGTACTTC | CASSESVDEQYF